The 20 T cell receptor beta chains below were found in one sample sequenced in a study of OX40 agonist ivuxolimab in advanced cancers. Library generation was performed with the immunoSEQ multiplex PCR assay. TCRdb holds this immuneACCESS table with in-frame rearrangements only. Some clones are missing; in checked studies, unresolved V genes explain under half, and the rest has no known cause. This sample gives roughly 28,000 clones in total; approximately 79% of them show up just once. Of the sample, approximately 30% falls within the top ten clones. The material was CD4+ or CD8+ T cells sorted from blood, obtained in a trial of the OX40 agonist ivuxolimab. Every receptor here comes from an adult with an advanced solid tumor such as melanoma, head and neck, liver or kidney cancer.

The chain employs TRBV5-1 and TRBJ2-2; unclear D gene. V was cut by 5 bases and J by 5 bases, with 13 bases left in between. The CDR3 totals 14 residues. Germline V gene lookup returns CDR1 SGHRS and CDR2 YFSETQ. The chain's CDR3 is CASRPDLGTGELFF. In DNA form, the CDR3 reads TGCGCCAGCAGACCGGATCTGGGTACCGGGGAGCTGTTTTTT.

J is TRBJ2-1 and V is TRBV4-1; 9 positions match TRBD2. The germline CDR1 and CDR2 sequences are MGHRA and YSYEKL. This CDR3 is built from 17 residues. Trimming removed 0 bases from V and 4 bases from J; junction bases left unmatched: 7. CDR3 amino acids: CASSQDQASGNYNEQFF. CDR3 in DNA: TGCGCCAGCAGCCAAGATCAGGCTAGCGGGAATTACAATGAGCAGTTCTTC.

This clone showed up just once. V usage is TRBV11-2 and J usage is TRBJ2-7, with 11 bases fitting TRBD1. Germline V gene sequence: CDR1 SGHAT, CDR2 FQNNGV. The J segment lost 6 bases and the V segment lost 2 bases, leaving 6 bases of the junction unmatched. The CDR3 runs 15 residues. CDR3: CASSLLGQGGSEQYF. The CDR3 nucleotides are TGTGCCAGCAGCTTATTGGGACAGGGGGGCAGCGAGCAGTACTTC.

The CDR3 reads CASSLITEAYEQYF. CDR3 DNA sequence: TGTGCCAGCAGCTTAATAACTGAAGCCTACGAGCAGTACTTC. The rearrangement links TRBV7-9 to TRBJ2-7; D is undetermined. The CDR3 contains 14 residues. Germline loops: CDR1 SEHNR, CDR2 FQNEAQ (reference sequence). The ends were cut back, 2 bases at V and 2 bases at J, with 10 bases in the middle. The full variable domain, its missing parts supplied by reference TRBV7-9 and TRBJ2-7, is DTGVSQNPRHKITKRGQNVTFRCDPISEHNRLYWYRQTLGQGPEFLTYFQNEAQLEKSRLLSDRFSAERPKGSFSTLEIQRTEQGDSAMYLCASSLITEAYEQYFGPGTRLTVT.

The chain couples TRBV13 to TRBJ2-1; D may be TRBD2 (5 bases). The CDR3 runs 15 residues. V gave up 6 bases and J gave up 0 bases, with 12 bases separating them. Germline V gives CDR1 PRHDT, CDR2 FYEKMQ (reference sequence). The CDR3 spells CASRPGLASYNEQFF. In DNA form, the CDR3 reads TGTGCCAGCAGACCCGGACTCGCCTCCTACAATGAGCAGTTCTTC.

The chain employs TRBV11-2 and TRBJ2-1; tentatively, D is TRBD2 (7 bases). The germline V and J ends were trimmed by 6 bases and 8 bases, with 14 bases remaining between them. Per the germline V gene, CDR1 is SGHAT and CDR2 is FQNNGV. This CDR3 contains 13 residues. In DNA form, the CDR3 reads TGTGCCAGCAGGTCGGCGGGGGCTGATGAGCAGTTCTTC. Translation gives CASRSAGADEQFF.

The chain couples TRBV7-9 to TRBJ1-5; 7 nucleotides match TRBD1. After removal of 4 bases from V and 3 bases from J, the junction contained 3 bases not matched to a gene. This CDR3 contains 14 residues. Germline CDR1 is SEHNR and CDR2 is FQNEAQ (reference sequence). CDR3 residues: CASSSDRDNQPQHF. CDR3 DNA sequence: TGTGCCAGCAGCTCAGACAGGGACAATCAGCCCCAGCATTTT. Combining the CDR3 with reference TRBV7-9 and TRBJ1-5 gives the whole variable domain DTGVSQNPRHKITKRGQNVTFRCDPISEHNRLYWYRQTLGQGPEFLTYFQNEAQLEKSRLLSDRFSAERPKGSFSTLEIQRTEQGDSAMYLCASSSDRDNQPQHFGDGTRLSIL.

The chain recombines TRBV25-1 with TRBJ1-5; D gene uncertain. CDR1 and CDR2 from the germline V gene are MGHDK and SYGVNS. Deletions cut 8 bases from V and 2 bases from J, with 13 bases between. The CDR3 extends over 14 amino acids. The CDR3 DNA is TGTGCCAGCGAAAGCGGGTTTGGCAATCAGCCCCAGCATTTT. It codes for CASESGFGNQPQHF.

This clone has a handful of counts. The V and J genes are TRBV7-3 and TRBJ2-7; no clear D. Germline lookup yields CDR1 SGHTA and CDR2 FQGTGA. CDR3 length equals 15 residues. The V end lost 5 bases, the J end lost 0 bases, and 14 bases lay between the germline ends. CDR3 in DNA: TGTGCCAGCAGCATAGGAGCAGGAAGCTCCTACGAGCAGTACTTC. This codes for CASSIGAGSSYEQYF.

This clone was detected once. J is TRBJ2-3 and V is TRBV10-2; perhaps TRBD1 as D (6 bases). Germline V lookup: CDR1 WSHSY, CDR2 SAAADI. V gave up 3 bases and J gave up 5 bases, with 18 bases separating them. There are 16 residues in the CDR3. The CDR3 DNA follows: TGCGCCAGCAGTGATGTGGGGGTGCACAGGGAAGATACGCAGTATTTT. Protein sequence: CASSDVGVHREDTQYF.

The genes are TRBV5-1 and TRBJ2-1, with D perhaps matching TRBD2 (6 bases). The CDR3 extends over 16 amino acids. V lost 4 bases, J lost 7 bases, and 21 bases lay in between. CDR1 is SGHRS and CDR2 is YFSETQ in the germline V gene. CDR3: CASSTSLAPGSNEQFF. The DNA for the CDR3 is TGCGCCAGCAGCACCTCACTAGCCCCAGGGAGTAATGAGCAGTTCTTC.

The rearrangement links TRBV28 to TRBJ2-5; 7 positions agree with TRBD2. Germline trimming cut 5 bases from V and 3 bases from J; bases unmatched to any gene: 21. Looked up from germline, CDR1 is MDHEN and CDR2 is SYDVKM. The CDR3 spans 19 residues. This CDR3 reads CASSPIGGWREIAEETQYF. For the CDR3, the DNA is TGTGCCAGCAGTCCCATTGGGGGATGGCGGGAGATTGCAGAAGAGACCCAGTACTTC.

This chain connects TRBV18 to TRBJ1-1; TRBD1 matches 7 bases. CDR3 length equals 17 residues. After removal of 2 bases from V and 1 base from J, the junction contained 10 bases not matched to a gene. Per the germline V gene, CDR1 is KGHSH and CDR2 is LQKENI. CDR3 amino acids: CASSPEYLGTANTEAFF. CDR3 nucleotide sequence: TGTGCCAGCTCACCAGAGTACTTGGGGACAGCGAACACTGAAGCTTTCTTT.

The V gene is TRBV11-2, the J gene TRBJ2-5; no definite D call. The J call may be incorrect, as the DNA end agrees better with TRBJ2-7. The CDR3 runs to 14 residues. Germline lookup yields CDR1 SGHAT and CDR2 FQNNGV. CDR3 DNA sequence: TGTGCCAGCAGCCTCTCGACCGTATCCTACGAGCAGTACTTC. It is translated as CASSLSTVSYEQYF.

This clone was counted once. The V and J genes are TRBV7-9 and TRBJ1-2; D is possibly TRBD1 (6 bases). Trimming took 3 bases from V and 4 from J, leaving 12 bases between them. The CDR3 spans 14 residues. CDR1 is SEHNR, CDR2 FQNEAQ, per germline (reference sequence). The CDR3 DNA follows: TGTGCCAGCAGCTTCGGACAGCCTGGCTATGGCTACACCTTC. Encoded protein: CASSFGQPGYGYTF. Using reference TRBV7-9 and TRBJ1-2 for the parts outside the CDR3, the full variable domain is DTGVSQNPRHKITKRGQNVTFRCDPISEHNRLYWYRQTLGQGPEFLTYFQNEAQLEKSRLLSDRFSAERPKGSFSTLEIQRTEQGDSAMYLCASSFGQPGYGYTFGSGTRLTVV.

The V and J genes are TRBV28 and TRBJ1-5; D unresolved. The length of the CDR3 is 14 residues. Germline V gives CDR1 MDHEN, CDR2 SYDVKM. Trimming pared 3 bases from V and 1 base from J, leaving 7 bases between. CDR3 loop: CASSFTVSNQPQHF. The CDR3 DNA reads TGTGCCAGCAGTTTCACCGTGAGCAATCAGCCCCAGCATTTT. The whole variable domain, remainder taken from reference TRBV28 and TRBJ1-5, is DVKVTQSSRYLVKRTGEKVFLECVQDMDHENMFWYRQDPGLGLRLIYFSYDVKMKEKGDIPEGYSVSREKKERFSLILESASTNQTSMYLCASSFTVSNQPQHFGDGTRLSIL.

On this clone: Other DNA sequences in the sample encode the same CDR3. The rearrangement uses TRBV7-9 and TRBJ2-3; 9 nucleotides line up with TRBD2. The V and J ends lost 5 bases and 0 bases, in that order; junction bases with no gene match: 15. Germline lookup yields CDR1 SEHNR and CDR2 FQNEAQ (reference sequence). This CDR3 spans 19 amino acids. CDR3 bases: TGTGCCAGCAGCCCCCCCCGTAAGCTAGCGGGGACTAGCACAGATACGCAGTATTTT. Translating it yields CASSPPRKLAGTSTDTQYF.

V usage is TRBV5-1 and J usage is TRBJ2-3, with 8 nucleotides matching TRBD1. CDR1 and CDR2 (germline): SGHRS, YFSETQ. The CDR3 has 16 amino acids. Trimming removed 0 bases from V and 4 bases from J; junction bases left unmatched: 7. In DNA, the CDR3 is TGCGCCAGCAGCTTGGAGGCAGGGGGCAGCGCAGATACGCAGTATTTT. Translated, it gives CASSLEAGGSADTQYF. Together with reference TRBV5-1 and TRBJ2-3, the CDR3 gives the full variable domain: KAGVTQTPRYLIKTRGQQVTLSCSPISGHRSVSWYQQTPGQGLQFLFEYFSETQRNKGNFPGRFSGRQFSNSRSEMNVSTLELGDSALYLCASSLEAGGSADTQYFGPGTRLTVL.

The chain links TRBV7-9 to TRBJ2-7; no clear D. This CDR3 spans 14 amino acids. Trimming shortened V by 5 bases and J by 6 bases, and 17 bases separated the two germline ends. CDR1 and CDR2 from the germline V gene are SEHNR and FQNEAQ (reference sequence). The CDR3 protein is CASSEMNGRGEQYF. Here the CDR3 DNA reads TGTGCCAGCAGCGAAATGAACGGACGAGGCGAGCAGTACTTC.

This rearrangement joins TRBV9 to TRBJ1-5; D is unclear. Germline V gene data show CDR1 as SGDLS and CDR2 as YYNGEE. The CDR3 is 14 amino acids. Trimming stripped 0 bases from V and 6 bases from J, with 10 bases between. The chain's CDR3 is CASSVGRGSQPQHF. The CDR3 DNA reads TGTGCCAGCAGCGTAGGTCGGGGAAGTCAGCCCCAGCATTTT.